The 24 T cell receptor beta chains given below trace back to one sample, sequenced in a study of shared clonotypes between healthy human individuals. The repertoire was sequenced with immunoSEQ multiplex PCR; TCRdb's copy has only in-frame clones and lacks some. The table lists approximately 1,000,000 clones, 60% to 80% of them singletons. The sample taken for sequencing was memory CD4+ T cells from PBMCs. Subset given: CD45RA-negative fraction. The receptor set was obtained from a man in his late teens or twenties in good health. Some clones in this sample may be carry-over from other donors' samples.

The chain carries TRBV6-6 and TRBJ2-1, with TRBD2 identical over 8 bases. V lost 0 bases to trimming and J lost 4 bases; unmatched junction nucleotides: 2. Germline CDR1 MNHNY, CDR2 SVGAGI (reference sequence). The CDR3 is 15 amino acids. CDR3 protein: CASSYSGLEYNEQFF. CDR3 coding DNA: TGTGCCAGCAGTTACTCGGGACTAGAATACAATGAGCAGTTCTTC.

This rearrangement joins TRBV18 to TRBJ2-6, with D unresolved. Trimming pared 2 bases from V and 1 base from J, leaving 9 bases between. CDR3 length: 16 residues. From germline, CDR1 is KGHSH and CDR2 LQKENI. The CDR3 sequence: CASSPSSASGANVLTF. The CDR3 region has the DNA TGTGCCAGCTCACCATCAAGTGCATCTGGGGCCAACGTCCTGACTTTC.

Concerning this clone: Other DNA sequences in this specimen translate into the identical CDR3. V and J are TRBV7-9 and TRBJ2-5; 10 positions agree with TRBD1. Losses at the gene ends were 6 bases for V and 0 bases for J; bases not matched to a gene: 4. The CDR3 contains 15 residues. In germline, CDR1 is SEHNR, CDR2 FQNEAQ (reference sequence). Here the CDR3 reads CASSPGQGYQETQYF. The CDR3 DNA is TGTGCCAGCAGTCCGGGACAGGGGTACCAAGAGACCCAGTACTTC.

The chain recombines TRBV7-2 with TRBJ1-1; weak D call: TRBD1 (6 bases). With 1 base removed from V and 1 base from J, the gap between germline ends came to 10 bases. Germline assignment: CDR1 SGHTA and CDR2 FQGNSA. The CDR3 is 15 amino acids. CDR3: CASSLVGTPNTEAFF. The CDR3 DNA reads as TGTGCCAGCAGCTTAGTAGGGACACCGAACACTGAAGCTTTCTTT. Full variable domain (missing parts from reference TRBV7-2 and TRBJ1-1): GAGVSQSPSNKVTEKGKDVELRCDPISGHTALYWYRQSLGQGLEFLIYFQGNSAPDKSGLPSDRFSAERTGGSVSTLTIQRTQQEDSAVYLCASSLVGTPNTEAFFGQGTRLTVV.

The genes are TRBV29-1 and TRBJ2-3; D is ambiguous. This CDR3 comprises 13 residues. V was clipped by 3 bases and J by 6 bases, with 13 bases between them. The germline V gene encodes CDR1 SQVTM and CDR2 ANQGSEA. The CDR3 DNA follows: TGCAGCGTTGATGTCCCACCCTTGGATACGCAGTATTTT. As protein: CSVDVPPLDTQYF.

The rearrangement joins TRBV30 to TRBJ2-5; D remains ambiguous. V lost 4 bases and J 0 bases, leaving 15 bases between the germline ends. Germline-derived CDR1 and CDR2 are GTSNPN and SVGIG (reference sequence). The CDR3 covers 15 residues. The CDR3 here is CAWTKGISDQETQYF. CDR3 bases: TGTGCCTGGACGAAAGGGATCAGCGACCAAGAGACCCAGTACTTC.

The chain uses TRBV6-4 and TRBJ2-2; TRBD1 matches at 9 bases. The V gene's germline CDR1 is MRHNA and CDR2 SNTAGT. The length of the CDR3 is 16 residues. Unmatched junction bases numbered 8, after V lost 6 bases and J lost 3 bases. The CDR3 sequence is CASRPQGTGYTGELFF. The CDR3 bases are TGTGCCAGCAGACCACAAGGGACAGGGTACACCGGGGAGCTGTTTTTT.

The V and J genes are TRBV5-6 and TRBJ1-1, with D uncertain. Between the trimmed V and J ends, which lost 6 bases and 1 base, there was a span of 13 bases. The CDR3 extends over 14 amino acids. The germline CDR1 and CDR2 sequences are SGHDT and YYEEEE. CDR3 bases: TGTGCCAGCATCCAGAGGACTCGGAACACTGAAGCTTTCTTT. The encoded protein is CASIQRTRNTEAFF.

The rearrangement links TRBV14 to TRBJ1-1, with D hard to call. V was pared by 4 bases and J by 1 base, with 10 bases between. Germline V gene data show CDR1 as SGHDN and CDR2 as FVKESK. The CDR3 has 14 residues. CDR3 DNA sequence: TGTGCCAGCAGCCGCCTTGGCCGGAACACTGAAGCTTTCTTT. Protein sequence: CASSRLGRNTEAFF. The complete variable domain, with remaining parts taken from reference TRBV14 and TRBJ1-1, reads EAGVTQFPSHSVIEKGQTVTLRCDPISGHDNLYWYRRVMGKEIKFLLHFVKESKQDESGMPNNRFLAERTGGTYSTLKVQPAELEDSGVYFCASSRLGRNTEAFFGQGTRLTVV.

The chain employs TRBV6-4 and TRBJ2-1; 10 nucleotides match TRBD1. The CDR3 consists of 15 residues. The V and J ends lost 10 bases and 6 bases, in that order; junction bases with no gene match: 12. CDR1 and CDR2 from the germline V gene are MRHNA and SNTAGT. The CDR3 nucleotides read TGTGCCAACGTGTCTGGACAGGGGGGGGTCAATGAGCAGTTCTTC. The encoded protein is CANVSGQGGVNEQFF.

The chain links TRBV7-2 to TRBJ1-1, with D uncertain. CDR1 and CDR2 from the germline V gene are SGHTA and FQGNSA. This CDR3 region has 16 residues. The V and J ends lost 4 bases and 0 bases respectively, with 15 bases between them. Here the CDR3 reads CASSSGPRLMNTEAFF. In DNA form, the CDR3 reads TGTGCCAGCAGCTCCGGACCGCGACTGATGAACACTGAAGCTTTCTTT.

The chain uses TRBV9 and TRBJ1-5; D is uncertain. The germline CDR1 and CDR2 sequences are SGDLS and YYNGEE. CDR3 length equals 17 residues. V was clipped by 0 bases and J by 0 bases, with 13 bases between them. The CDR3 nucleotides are TGTGCCAGCAGCGTAGGCGAGGGTACCCCTAGCAATCAGCCCCAGCATTTT. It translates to CASSVGEGTPSNQPQHF.

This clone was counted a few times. CDR3 sequence (DNA): TGCGCCAGCAGCCTACTATCGACAGGGGGCTACGAGCAGTACTTC. Translation: CASSLLSTGGYEQYF. The chain employs TRBV4-1 and TRBJ2-7, with 9 bases lining up with TRBD1. Germline trimming cut 4 bases from V and 3 bases from J; bases unmatched to any gene: 7. The CDR3 is made up of 15 amino acids. The germline V gene has CDR1 MGHRA and CDR2 YSYEKL.

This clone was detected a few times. CDR3 sequence reads: CASSQRTGLQPQHF. CDR3 nucleotide sequence: TGCGCCAGCAGCCAACGGACAGGGCTTCAGCCCCAGCATTTT. The chain recombines TRBV4-3 with TRBJ1-5, with 8 positions matching TRBD1. CDR1 and CDR2 from the germline V gene are LGHNA and YSLEER. The ends lost 2 bases at V and 6 bases at J; junction bases unmatched: 3. The length of the CDR3 is 14 residues.

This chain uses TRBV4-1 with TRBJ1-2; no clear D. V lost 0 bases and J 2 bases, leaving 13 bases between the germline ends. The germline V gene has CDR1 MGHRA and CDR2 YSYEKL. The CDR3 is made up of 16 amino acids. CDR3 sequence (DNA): TGCGCCAGCAGCCAAGAAACGGAGTATCCCAACTATGGCTACACCTTC. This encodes CASSQETEYPNYGYTF.

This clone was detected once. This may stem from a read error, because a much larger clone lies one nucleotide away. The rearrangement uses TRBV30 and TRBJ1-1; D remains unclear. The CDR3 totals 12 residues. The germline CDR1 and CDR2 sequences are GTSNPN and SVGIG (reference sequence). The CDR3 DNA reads TGTGCCTGGGGTGTAGGGAACACTGAAGCTTTCTTT. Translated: CAWGVGNTEAFF.

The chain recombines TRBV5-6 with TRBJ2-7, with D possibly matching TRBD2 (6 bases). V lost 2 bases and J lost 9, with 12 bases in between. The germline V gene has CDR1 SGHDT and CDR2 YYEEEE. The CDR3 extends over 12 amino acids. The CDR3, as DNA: TGTGCCAGCAGCTTTGGCGGGAACGGGCAGTACTTC. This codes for CASSFGGNGQYF.

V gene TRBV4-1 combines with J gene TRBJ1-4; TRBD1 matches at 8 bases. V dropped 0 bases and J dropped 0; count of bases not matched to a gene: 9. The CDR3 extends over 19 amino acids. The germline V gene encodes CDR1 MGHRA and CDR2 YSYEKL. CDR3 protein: CASSQDRGNRGSTNEKLFF. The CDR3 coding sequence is TGCGCCAGCAGCCAAGATCGGGGGAACAGGGGGTCAACTAATGAAAAACTGTTTTTT.

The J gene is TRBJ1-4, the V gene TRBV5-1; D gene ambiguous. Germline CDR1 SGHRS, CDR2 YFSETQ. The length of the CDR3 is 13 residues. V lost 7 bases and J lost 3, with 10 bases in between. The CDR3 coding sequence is TGCGCCAGCGGCCCCCGGCCTAATGAAAAACTGTTTTTT. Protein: CASGPRPNEKLFF.

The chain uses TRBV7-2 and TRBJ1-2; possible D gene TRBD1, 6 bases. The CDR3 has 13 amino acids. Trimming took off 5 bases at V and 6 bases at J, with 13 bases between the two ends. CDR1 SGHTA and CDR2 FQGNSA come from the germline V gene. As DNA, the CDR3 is TGTGCCAGCAGCCTCGAGACAGGCGATGGCTACACCTTC. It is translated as CASSLETGDGYTF.

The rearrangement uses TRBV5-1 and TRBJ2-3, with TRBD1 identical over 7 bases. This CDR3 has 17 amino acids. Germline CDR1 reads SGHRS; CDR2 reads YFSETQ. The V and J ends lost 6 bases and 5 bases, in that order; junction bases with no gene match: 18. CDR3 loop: CASNLADRWPWGDTQYF. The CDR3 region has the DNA TGCGCCAGCAACCTCGCGGACAGGTGGCCATGGGGAGATACGCAGTATTTT.

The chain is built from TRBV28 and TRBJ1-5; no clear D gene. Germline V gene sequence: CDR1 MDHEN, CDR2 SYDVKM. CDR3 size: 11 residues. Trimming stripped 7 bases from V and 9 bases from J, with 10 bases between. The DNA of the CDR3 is TGTGCCAGCATGGCGGGTCTGCCCCAGCATTTT. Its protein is CASMAGLPQHF. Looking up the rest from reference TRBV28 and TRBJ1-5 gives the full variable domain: DVKVTQSSRYLVKRTGEKVFLECVQDMDHENMFWYRQDPGLGLRLIYFSYDVKMKEKGDIPEGYSVSREKKERFSLILESASTNQTSMYLCASMAGLPQHFGDGTRLSIL.

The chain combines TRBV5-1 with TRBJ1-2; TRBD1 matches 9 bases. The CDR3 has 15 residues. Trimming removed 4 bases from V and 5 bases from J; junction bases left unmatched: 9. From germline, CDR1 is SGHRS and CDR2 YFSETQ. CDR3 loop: CASSPRTGELYGYTF. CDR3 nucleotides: TGCGCCAGCAGCCCACGGACAGGGGAACTATATGGCTACACCTTC.

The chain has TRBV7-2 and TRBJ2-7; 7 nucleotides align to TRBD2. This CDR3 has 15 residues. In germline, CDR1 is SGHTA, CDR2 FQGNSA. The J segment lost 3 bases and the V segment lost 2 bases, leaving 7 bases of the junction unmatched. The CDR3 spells CASSLREGPVYEQYF. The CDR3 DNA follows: TGTGCCAGCAGCTTAAGGGAGGGCCCCGTCTACGAGCAGTACTTC.